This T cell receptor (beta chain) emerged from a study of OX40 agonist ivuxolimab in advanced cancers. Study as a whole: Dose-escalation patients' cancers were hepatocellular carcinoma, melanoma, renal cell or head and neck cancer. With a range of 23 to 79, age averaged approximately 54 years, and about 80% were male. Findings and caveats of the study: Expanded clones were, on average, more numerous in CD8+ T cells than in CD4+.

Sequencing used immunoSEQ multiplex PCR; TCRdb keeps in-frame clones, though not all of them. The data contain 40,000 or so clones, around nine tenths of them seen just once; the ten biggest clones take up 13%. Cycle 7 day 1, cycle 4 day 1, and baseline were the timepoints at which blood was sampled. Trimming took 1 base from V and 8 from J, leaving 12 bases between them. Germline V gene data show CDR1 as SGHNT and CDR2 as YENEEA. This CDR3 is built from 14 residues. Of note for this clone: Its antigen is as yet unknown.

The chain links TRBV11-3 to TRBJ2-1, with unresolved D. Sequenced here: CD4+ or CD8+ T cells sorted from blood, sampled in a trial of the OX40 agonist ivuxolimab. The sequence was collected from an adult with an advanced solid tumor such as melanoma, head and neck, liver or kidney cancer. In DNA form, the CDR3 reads TGTGCCAGCAGCTTAGTTGGATCAGGCGATGAGCAGTTCTTC. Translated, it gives CASSLVGSGDEQFF.